The 27 T cell receptor beta chains in this list originate from one sample, sequenced in a study of blood T cell repertoires in COVID-19. The table came from immunoSEQ multiplex PCR; TCRdb's copy has only in-frame clones and leaves some out. The table includes 200,000 to 300,000 clones, 75% to 95% detected once. The source material was peripheral blood. All receptors derive from a person aged 18-29 years with COVID-19, enrolled during active disease.

The chain has TRBV24-1 and TRBJ1-6, with 7 bases that match TRBD1. V shed 3 bases, J shed 8 bases, and the junction held 3 bases outside the gene matches. Germline loops: CDR1 KGHDR, CDR2 SFDVKD. This CDR3 contains 14 residues. The CDR3 nucleotides read TGTGCCACCAGTGATCTTGACAGGGATTCACCCCTCCACTTT. It translates to CATSDLDRDSPLHF.

J is TRBJ2-7 and V is TRBV7-8; 8 positions agree with TRBD2. CDR1 SGHVS and CDR2 FQNEAQ come from the germline V gene. V trimming: 3 bases; J trimming: 4 bases; junction bases outside the gene matches: 8. The CDR3 spans 15 residues. CDR3 protein: CASSFKREKDYEQYF. DNA of the CDR3: TGTGCCAGCAGCTTTAAGCGGGAGAAGGATTACGAGCAGTACTTC.

This sequence joins TRBV5-5 and TRBJ1-1, with 9 bases identical to TRBD1. The CDR3 is made up of 16 amino acids. After removal of 2 bases from V and 4 bases from J, the junction contained 9 bases not matched to a gene. The germline V gene encodes CDR1 SGHKS and CDR2 YYEKEE (reference sequence). CDR3 sequence (DNA): TGTGCCAGCAGCTTTGGACAGGGGATGTTGGTCACTGAAGCTTTCTTT. Encoded protein: CASSFGQGMLVTEAFF.

The rearrangement links TRBV7-9 to TRBJ1-1; D is ambiguous. CDR3 length: 15 amino acids. The V and J ends lost 1 base and 0 bases respectively, with 9 bases between them. Germline V gives CDR1 SEHNR, CDR2 FQNEAQ (reference sequence). The CDR3 loop reads CASSLVGELNTEAFF. CDR3 sequence (DNA): TGTGCCAGCAGCTTAGTCGGGGAACTGAACACTGAAGCTTTCTTT.

This sequence joins TRBV2 and TRBJ2-6; 10 positions match TRBD1. The V gene's germline CDR1 is SNHLY and CDR2 FYNNEI. V dropped 4 bases and J dropped 0; count of bases not matched to a gene: 9. This CDR3 has 19 residues. In nucleotides, the CDR3 is TGTGCCAGCAGTGTTACCGGGACAGGGGCCTCCTCTGGGGCCAACGTCCTGACTTTC. Amino acid sequence: CASSVTGTGASSGANVLTF.

This clone was seen only once. This chain joins TRBV4-1 and TRBJ1-6, with TRBD1 matching 9 bases. CDR3 length: 16 amino acids. Germline V gene sequence: CDR1 MGHRA, CDR2 YSYEKL. The V and J ends lost 0 bases and 9 bases, in that order; junction bases with no gene match: 6. The CDR3 DNA sequence: TGCGCCAGCAGCCAAGATAGAGGGACAGGGATTTCACCCCTCCACTTT. As protein: CASSQDRGTGISPLHF.

The rearrangement uses TRBV19 and TRBJ2-5, with TRBD2 matching over 7 bases. Trimming at V came to 5 bases and at J to 5 bases, leaving 11 bases not matched to a gene. The CDR3 is 15 residues long. Germline V lookup: CDR1 LNHDA, CDR2 SQIVND (reference sequence). The CDR3 region is CASSEPRQRDETQYF. CDR3 nucleotides: TGTGCCAGTAGTGAGCCTCGGCAGCGGGACGAGACCCAGTACTTC.

The table lists this clone with a count of one. The V call is TRBV29-1, the J call TRBJ2-7, with a possible D match to TRBD2 (5 bases). With 0 bases removed from V and 3 bases from J, the gap between germline ends came to 15 bases. This CDR3 has 15 amino acids. Looked up from germline, CDR1 is SQVTM and CDR2 is ANQGSEA. CDR3 amino acids: CSVEDWQEDHYEQYF. CDR3 nucleotides: TGCAGCGTTGAAGACTGGCAGGAGGATCACTACGAGCAGTACTTC.

In its sample, this clone was seen a few times. This chain uses TRBV20-1 with TRBJ1-2, with TRBD1 as a possible D gene (6 bases). The germline gives CDR1 DFQATT, CDR2 SNEGSKA (reference sequence). V was clipped by 3 bases and J by 4 bases, with 12 bases between them. This CDR3 spans 13 amino acids. CDR3 region: CSASAGEGYGYTF. The CDR3 DNA reads as TGCAGTGCTAGTGCAGGGGAAGGCTATGGCTACACCTTC.

J is TRBJ1-1 and V is TRBV6-6; D remains unclear. Between the trimmed V and J ends, which lost 0 bases and 5 bases, there was a span of 10 bases. There are 14 residues in the CDR3. Germline-derived CDR1 and CDR2 are MNHNY and SVGAGI (reference sequence). This CDR3 is CASSYSEGRTEAFF. The DNA of the CDR3 is TGTGCCAGCAGTTACTCGGAGGGTAGGACTGAAGCTTTCTTT.

CDR3 sequence: CSVEQGLIQYF. The CDR3 region has the DNA TGCAGCGTTGAACAGGGGCTCATTCAGTACTTC. V and J are TRBV29-1 and TRBJ2-4; maybe TRBD1 (6 bases). V gave up 2 bases and J gave up 9 bases, with 8 bases separating them. The CDR3 spans 11 residues. Germline CDR1 reads SQVTM; CDR2 reads ANQGSEA.

The V gene is TRBV15, the J gene TRBJ2-1, with TRBD2 matching 7 bases. Germline values: CDR1 LNHNV, CDR2 YYDKDF (reference sequence). The CDR3 sequence is 15 residues long. V lost 1 base and J lost 7; bases outside the gene matches: 7. CDR3 nucleotide sequence: TGTGCCACCAGCAGAGGGCGGGAGACGGGGAATGAGCAGTTCTTC. Its translation: CATSRGRETGNEQFF.

This clone was counted a single time. The gene calls are TRBV5-1 and TRBJ1-1; 10 bases line up with TRBD1. Per the germline V gene, CDR1 is SGHRS and CDR2 is YFSETQ. The CDR3 covers 15 residues. V shed 2 bases and J 6 bases; nucleotides not matched to a gene: 7. This chain's CDR3 is CASSFGTGVSAEAFF. The CDR3 coding sequence is TGCGCCAGCAGCTTCGGGACAGGGGTGTCTGCTGAAGCTTTCTTT. Based on the CDR3 plus reference TRBV5-1 and TRBJ1-1, the full variable domain is KAGVTQTPRYLIKTRGQQVTLSCSPISGHRSVSWYQQTPGQGLQFLFEYFSETQRNKGNFPGRFSGRQFSNSRSEMNVSTLELGDSALYLCASSFGTGVSAEAFFGQGTRLTVV.

The rearrangement uses TRBV27 and TRBJ2-1; TRBD1 might be the D (5 bases). The germline V and J ends were trimmed by 5 bases and 3 bases, with 11 bases remaining between them. The CDR3 sequence is 14 residues long. The germline CDR1 and CDR2 sequences are MNHEY and SMNVEV (reference sequence). The CDR3 sequence: CASSAQGLYNEQFF. CDR3 in DNA: TGTGCCAGCAGTGCCCAGGGTCTCTACAATGAGCAGTTCTTC.

This chain joins TRBV6-6 and TRBJ2-7; TRBD2 agrees at 13 bases. The CDR3 loop spans 16 amino acids. J gave up 2 bases and V 4 bases, and 5 bases lay outside the gene matches. Germline V gene lookup returns CDR1 MNHNY and CDR2 SVGAGI (reference sequence). The CDR3 sequence is CASSSGLAGPPYEQYF. In nucleotides, the CDR3 is TGTGCCAGCAGTTCGGGACTAGCGGGACCTCCCTACGAGCAGTACTTC.

The chain has TRBV6-5 and TRBJ2-1; the match to TRBD1 covers 8 bases. Germline lookup yields CDR1 MNHEY and CDR2 SVGAGI. J was trimmed by 8 bases and V by 2 bases; bases with no gene match: 5. The CDR3 loop spans 14 amino acids. The CDR3 nucleotides read TGTGCCAGCAGTTACCGGGACAGGTCCGATGAGCAGTTCTTC. Its protein is CASSYRDRSDEQFF.

A single count supports this clone. The rearrangement links TRBV19 to TRBJ2-2; 8 bases align to TRBD2. The length of the CDR3 is 15 residues. In germline, CDR1 is LNHDA, CDR2 SQIVND (reference sequence). Germline trimming cut 7 bases from V and 4 bases from J; bases unmatched to any gene: 8. CDR3 DNA sequence: TGTGCCAGTACCGGTAGCGGGGAACTCACCGGGGAGCTGTTTTTT. This encodes CASTGSGELTGELFF.

The gene calls are TRBV2 and TRBJ1-2, with D perhaps matching TRBD1 (5 bases). This CDR3 has 15 amino acids. V was clipped by 1 base and J by 2 bases, with 11 bases between them. CDR1 is SNHLY and CDR2 is FYNNEI in the germline V gene. CDR3 sequence reads: CASSEEGQGNYGYTF. CDR3 nucleotides: TGTGCCAGCAGTGAAGAGGGGCAGGGAAACTATGGCTACACCTTC.

The chain combines TRBV27 with TRBJ2-7, with 8 bases identical to TRBD2. Germline CDR1 reads MNHEY; CDR2 reads SMNVEV (reference sequence). Germline trimming cut 6 bases from V and 1 base from J; bases unmatched to any gene: 5. The CDR3 runs 14 residues. CDR3 sequence (DNA): TGTGCCAGCAGGGAACGGGGGGGGTCCTACGAGCAGTACTTC. The encoded protein is CASRERGGSYEQYF.

In DNA, the CDR3 is TGTGCCTGGAGCCCAAGGGGAATGGATGAAAAACTGTTTTTT. Its protein is CAWSPRGMDEKLFF. The chain uses TRBV30 and TRBJ1-4; possible D gene TRBD1, 5 bases. V lost 3 bases to trimming and J lost 6 bases, with 14 bases between them. Per the germline V gene, CDR1 is GTSNPN and CDR2 is SVGIG (reference sequence). This CDR3 is built from 14 residues.

This chain links TRBV7-6 with TRBJ2-3, with D tentatively TRBD1 (6 bases). V was cut by 6 bases and J by 4 bases, with 11 bases left in between. Germline assignment: CDR1 SGHVS and CDR2 FNYEAQ. The CDR3 is 13 residues long. This chain's CDR3 is CASSPAGADTQYF. In nucleotides, the CDR3 is TGTGCCAGCAGTCCCGCAGGGGCAGATACGCAGTATTTT.

The genes are TRBV21-1 and TRBJ1-4; TRBD1 reflects the table's D call only, with no check against the DNA. TRBV21-1 is given as a pseudogene. The CDR3 is made up of 20 amino acids. The chain's CDR3 is CASSKGNFRTGGTTNEKLFF. The CDR3 DNA reads as TGTGCCAGCAGCAAAGGGAACTTTAGGACAGGGGGCACAACTAATGAAAAACTGTTTTTT.

Written as DNA, the CDR3 is TGTGCCAGCAGCCCGACTCCGGGACACTCCGAGCAGTACTTC. Its translation: CASSPTPGHSEQYF. The V call is TRBV3-1 (or the pseudogene TRBV3-2), the J call TRBJ2-7; TRBD1 is a possible D gene (6 bases). Germline V gene sequence: CDR1 LGHDT, CDR2 YNNKEL (reference sequence). V gave up 4 bases and J gave up 6 bases, with 16 bases separating them. This CDR3 is built from 14 residues.

Points on this clone: This is likely a read error, given that the CDR3 carries no conserved phenylalanine or tryptophan at its end. Because the CDR3's place on the DNA is in doubt, the DNA is left out and the CDR3 is given as listed by TCRdb. This chain joins TRBV5-4 and TRBJ2-7; TRBD2, as called in the table, went unchecked against the DNA. Termini included, the CDR3 measures 13 amino acids. Germline V CDR1 and CDR2: SGHNT, YYREEE (reference sequence). CDR3 amino acids: CASSLDGEREKIL.

V usage is TRBV5-1 and J usage is TRBJ2-3; weak D call: TRBD2 (5 bases). V lost 3 bases and J 3 bases, leaving 14 bases between the germline ends. Germline V lookup: CDR1 SGHRS, CDR2 YFSETQ. CDR3 length equals 15 residues. In DNA, the CDR3 is TGCGCCAGCAGCTCGGTGGCTAGCCGGACAGATACGCAGTATTTT. Translating it yields CASSSVASRTDTQYF.

The rearrangement uses TRBV5-1 and TRBJ2-1; 9 bases map to TRBD2. Trimming took 7 bases from V and 1 from J; bases not matched to a gene: 12. The CDR3 loop spans 17 amino acids. Looked up from germline, CDR1 is SGHRS and CDR2 is YFSETQ. This CDR3 is CASSGGLLAGSYNEQFF. Here the CDR3 DNA reads TGCGCCAGCTCTGGAGGATTGCTAGCGGGATCCTACAATGAGCAGTTCTTC. The full variable domain, in which reference TRBV5-1 and TRBJ2-1 provide the parts outside the CDR3, is KAGVTQTPRYLIKTRGQQVTLSCSPISGHRSVSWYQQTPGQGLQFLFEYFSETQRNKGNFPGRFSGRQFSNSRSEMNVSTLELGDSALYLCASSGGLLAGSYNEQFFGPGTRLTVL.

V usage is TRBV25-1 and J usage is TRBJ2-7, with TRBD1 identical over 9 bases. Unmatched junction bases numbered 16, after V lost 3 bases and J lost 7 bases. Germline values: CDR1 MGHDK, CDR2 SYGVNS. This CDR3 is built from 17 residues. The DNA for the CDR3 is TGTGCCAGCAGTGAGGCCCTCGGGGGGACGACAGGGGGGGAGCAGTACTTC. This encodes CASSEALGGTTGGEQYF.